This T cell receptor beta chain emerged from a study of blood T cell repertoires in COVID-19. The CDR3 has 14 amino acids. Germline-derived CDR1 and CDR2 are GTSNPN and SVGIG (reference sequence). The V gene end was trimmed by 4 bases and the J gene end by 2 bases; junction bases not matched to a gene: 8. This clone has a handful of counts. Original data processing: How many nucleated cells were present was estimated from reference gene primer amplification. The protocol was immunoSEQ multiplex PCR, while the TCRdb copy is restricted to in-frame clones and leaves out a portion. That table furnishes V, J and clone size, whereas the DNA furnished D and trimming. The sample lists 150,000 to 200,000 clones; approximately 90% were seen once.

Sequencing was performed on peripheral blood. The receptor's source is a human donor in a cohort sampled during active COVID-19. V and J are TRBV30 and TRBJ2-7; 7 nucleotides line up with TRBD1. In DNA, the CDR3 is TGTGCCTGGACAGCCGGGACAGCGGCCTACGAGCAGTACTTC. It is translated as CAWTAGTAAYEQYF.